This passage covers 14 T cell receptor beta chains from one sample sequenced in a study of cytomegalovirus exposure and HLA in healthy donors. Amplification used 60 Vbeta primers and 13 Jbeta primers. Measured with immunoSEQ multiplex PCR; TCRdb has only the in-frame clones, and not every one. The profile shows approximately 100,000 clones, about three quarters of them singletons. The sample comprised PBMCs. The source is a female donor in good health and CMV-seronegative.

This clone has just one count. This sequence joins TRBV2 and TRBJ2-3, with D uncertain. From germline, CDR1 is SNHLY and CDR2 FYNNEI. V was trimmed by 2 bases and J by 5 bases, leaving 5 bases between them. CDR3 length: 12 amino acids. The CDR3 sequence: CASSEYVDTQYF. CDR3 nucleotide sequence: TGTGCCAGCAGTGAATATGTAGATACGCAGTATTTT. Supplemented by reference TRBV2 and TRBJ2-3, the full variable domain reads EPEVTQTPSHQVTQMGQEVILRCVPISNHLYFYWYRQILGQKVEFLVSFYNNEISEKSEIFDDQFSVERPDGSNFTLKIRSTKLEDSAMYFCASSEYVDTQYFGPGTRLTVL.

The chain joins TRBV6-5 to TRBJ2-1, with 8 bases fitting TRBD1. With V trimmed by 11 bases and J by 5 bases, 5 bases remained unmatched. The CDR3 is 12 amino acids. Germline CDR1 is MNHEY and CDR2 is SVGAGI. For the CDR3, the DNA is TGTGCCCCCCAGGGGGCTCACAATGAGCAGTTCTTC. Its protein product is CAPQGAHNEQFF.

V usage is TRBV6-1 and J usage is TRBJ2-7; the match to TRBD2 covers 7 bases. Trimming at V came to 5 bases and at J to 0 bases, leaving 7 bases not matched to a gene. Per the germline V gene, CDR1 is MNHNS and CDR2 is SASEGT. The CDR3 runs 15 residues. CDR3 protein: CASSPSGTSSYEQYF. In nucleotides, the CDR3 is TGTGCCAGCAGTCCGAGCGGGACGTCCTCCTACGAGCAGTACTTC.

The genes are TRBV14 and TRBJ2-5; 7 bases are a match to TRBD1. This CDR3 contains 14 residues. CDR1 and CDR2 from the germline V gene are SGHDN and FVKESK. V lost 3 bases, J lost 5 bases, and 6 bases stayed unmatched. The DNA for the CDR3 is TGTGCCAGCAGCCAGAACAGGGGAAGGGAGACCCAGTACTTC. It translates to CASSQNRGRETQYF.

The CDR3 DNA follows: TGTGCCAGCATGTCGAGCGGGGGTGGATACGAGCAGTACTTC. It encodes CASMSSGGGYEQYF. This rearrangement joins TRBV6-1 to TRBJ2-7, with TRBD2 matching over 8 bases. Trimming removed 7 bases from V and 4 bases from J; junction bases left unmatched: 9. The CDR3 length is 14 residues. Germline V gene data show CDR1 as MNHNS and CDR2 as SASEGT.

This sequence joins TRBV6-6 and TRBJ2-5; 8 nucleotides align to TRBD1. Looked up from germline, CDR1 is MNHNY and CDR2 is SVGAGI (reference sequence). The CDR3 sequence is 14 residues long. With 5 bases clipped from V and 5 bases from J, the junction kept 7 bases outside the gene matches. CDR3: CASSRRGREETQYF. The CDR3, as DNA: TGTGCCAGCAGTCGCAGGGGGCGCGAGGAGACCCAGTACTTC.

This rearrangement joins TRBV7-8 to TRBJ2-7, with D unclear. CDR1 and CDR2 (germline): SGHVS, FQNEAQ. The CDR3 runs to 12 residues. V shed 6 bases and J shed 3 bases, with 9 bases lying between them. The CDR3 is CASSREVYEQYF. CDR3 in DNA: TGTGCCAGCAGTCGAGAGGTCTACGAGCAGTACTTC.

The chain employs TRBV18 and TRBJ2-5; perhaps TRBD2 as D (6 bases). This CDR3 contains 15 residues. Deletions cut 2 bases from V and 2 bases from J, with 12 bases between. Germline V gives CDR1 KGHSH, CDR2 LQKENI. The CDR3 DNA reads TGTGCCAGCTCACCAATGGGGAGGAAACAAGAGACCCAGTACTTC. This translates into CASSPMGRKQETQYF.

The CDR3 reads CASSLVTGGQTYEQYF. CDR3 sequence (DNA): TGTGCCAGCAGCTTAGTTACCGGTGGGCAGACCTACGAGCAGTACTTC. The rearrangement links TRBV11-2 to TRBJ2-7; D unresolved. CDR3 length equals 16 residues. Germline V lookup: CDR1 SGHAT, CDR2 FQNNGV. Trimming took 1 base from V and 2 from J, leaving 15 bases between them.

This sequence joins TRBV15 and TRBJ1-4; 7 bases are a match to TRBD1. The junction had 9 bases not matched to a gene; V was cut back by 3 bases and J by 5 bases. The CDR3 covers 16 residues. The germline gives CDR1 LNHNV, CDR2 YYDKDF (reference sequence). CDR3 sequence reads: CATSRGTGTENEKLFF. Here the CDR3 DNA reads TGTGCCACCAGCAGGGGTACCGGGACAGAGAATGAAAAACTGTTTTTT.

V gene TRBV7-8 combines with J gene TRBJ1-4; perhaps TRBD1 as D (5 bases). This CDR3 is built from 14 residues. Germline loops: CDR1 SGHVS, CDR2 FQNEAQ. V lost 5 bases and J 0 bases, leaving 7 bases between the germline ends. The CDR3 is CASSLTATNEKLFF. The CDR3 DNA follows: TGTGCCAGCAGCCTGACAGCAACTAATGAAAAACTGTTTTTT.

V usage is TRBV6-6 and J usage is TRBJ1-2; 7 bases fit TRBD1. Germline V gives CDR1 MNHNY, CDR2 SVGAGI (reference sequence). This CDR3 has 13 amino acids. Losses at the gene ends were 2 bases for V and 14 bases for J; bases not matched to a gene: 11. The CDR3 bases are TGTGCCAGCAGTTACGCGTCACCGGGACAGTTAACCTTC. Encoded protein: CASSYASPGQLTF.

The gene calls are TRBV7-9 and TRBJ2-1; D may be TRBD2 (6 bases). CDR3 length: 16 residues. Between the trimmed V and J ends, which lost 5 bases and 5 bases, there was a span of 19 bases. From germline, CDR1 is SEHNR and CDR2 FQNEAQ (reference sequence). The CDR3 loop reads CASSPDLEGLDNEQFF. CDR3 nucleotide sequence: TGTGCCAGCAGCCCGGATTTGGAGGGGTTAGACAATGAGCAGTTCTTC.

The sample holds one count of this clone. This chain connects TRBV30 to TRBJ2-1, with TRBD1 identical over 10 bases. In germline, CDR1 is GTSNPN, CDR2 SVGIG (reference sequence). This CDR3 contains 12 residues. V shed 5 bases and J 7 bases; nucleotides not matched to a gene: 2. CDR3 coding DNA: TGTGCCTGGGGACAGGGGGTGAATGAGCAGTTCTTC. Amino acids: CAWGQGVNEQFF. Based on the CDR3 plus reference TRBV30 and TRBJ2-1, the full variable domain is SQTIHQWPATLVQPVGSPLSLECTVEGTSNPNLYWYRQAAGRGLQLLFYSVGIGQISSEVPQNLSASRPQDRQFILSSKKLLLSDSGFYLCAWGQGVNEQFFGPGTRLTVL.